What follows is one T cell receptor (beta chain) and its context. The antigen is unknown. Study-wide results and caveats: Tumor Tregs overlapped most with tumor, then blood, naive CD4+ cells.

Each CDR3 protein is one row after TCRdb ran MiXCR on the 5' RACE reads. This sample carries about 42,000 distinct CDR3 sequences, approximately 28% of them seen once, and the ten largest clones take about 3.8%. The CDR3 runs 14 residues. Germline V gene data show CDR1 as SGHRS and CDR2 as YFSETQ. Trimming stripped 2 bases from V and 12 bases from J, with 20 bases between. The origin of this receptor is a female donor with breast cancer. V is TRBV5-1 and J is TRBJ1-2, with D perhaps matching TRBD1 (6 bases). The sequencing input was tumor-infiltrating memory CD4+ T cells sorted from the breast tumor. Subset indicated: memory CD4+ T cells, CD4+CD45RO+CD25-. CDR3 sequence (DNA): TGCGCCAGCAGCTTAATGGGGGGCGCACGTGACAACACCTTC. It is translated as CASSLMGGARDNTF.